A selection of T cell receptor beta chains follows, all from one sample in a study of shared clonotypes between healthy human individuals. The assay was immunoSEQ multiplex PCR, and TCRdb's table has in-frame clones only and misses some. The data show about 960,000 clones, approximately 80% seen once. The sequenced sample consisted of memory CD4+ T cells sorted from blood. The receptor set was obtained from a man younger than 35 in good health. Each CDR3 is given with its conserved first and last residue. A D gene is named only where the DNA matches it firmly. The listing skips clone size in some rows; elsewhere it reads once, few, many or a size class.

j_call: TRBJ1-5
clone_size: .
v_call: TRBV2
d_call: .
cdr3_nt: TGTGCCAGCAGTGGGGGTAGCAATCAGCCCCAGCATTTT
cdr3_aa: CASSGGSNQPQHF

j_call: TRBJ2-4
clone_size: .
v_call: TRBV7-9
d_call: TRBD1
cdr3_nt: TGTGCCAGCAGCTTAGCGGACAGGGGAGCCAAAAACATTCAGTACTTC
cdr3_aa: CASSLADRGAKNIQYF

j_call: TRBJ2-3
clone_size: .
v_call: TRBV7-2
d_call: .
cdr3_nt: TGTGCCAGCAGCGGAAAAAACAGGGCGGGCACAGATACGCAGTATTTT
cdr3_aa: CASSGKNRAGTDTQYF

j_call: TRBJ2-7
clone_size: .
v_call: TRBV11-2
d_call: .
cdr3_nt: TGTGCCAGCAGCTTCCCTCTAACGGGACGGGTCTACGAGCAGTACTTC
cdr3_aa: CASSFPLTGRVYEQYF

j_call: TRBJ1-1
clone_size: .
v_call: TRBV28
d_call: .
cdr3_nt: TGTGCCAGCAGACCCCCGAGATTGAACACTGAAGCTTTCTTT
cdr3_aa: CASRPPRLNTEAFF

j_call: TRBJ2-7
clone_size: .
v_call: TRBV19
d_call: .
cdr3_nt: TGTGCCAGTAGGAATAGCGGAGGACACGAGCAGTACTTC
cdr3_aa: CASRNSGGHEQYF

j_call: TRBJ2-1
clone_size: .
v_call: TRBV19
d_call: .
cdr3_nt: TGTGCCAGTAGTACCCAGACTCCGGAGCAGTTCTTC
cdr3_aa: CASSTQTPEQFF

j_call: TRBJ1-6
clone_size: .
v_call: TRBV7-2
d_call: .
cdr3_nt: TGTGCCAGCAGCTTTGGGCAGGGACATTCACCCCTCCACTTT
cdr3_aa: CASSFGQGHSPLHF

j_call: TRBJ2-5
clone_size: .
v_call: TRBV5-1
d_call: TRBD2
cdr3_nt: TGCGCCAGCAGCTTGGTTGGTAGCGGGAGGGAAGAGACCCAGTACTTC
cdr3_aa: CASSLVGSGREETQYF

j_call: TRBJ2-7
clone_size: .
v_call: TRBV9
d_call: TRBD2
cdr3_nt: TGTGCCAGCAGCGTAGATGGGGCTAGCGGGAGTAACGAGCAGTACTTC
cdr3_aa: CASSVDGASGSNEQYF

j_call: TRBJ2-1
clone_size: .
v_call: TRBV30
d_call: .
cdr3_nt: TGTGCCTGGACCGAAGGGGCACTGTACAATGAGCAGTTCTTC
cdr3_aa: CAWTEGALYNEQFF

j_call: TRBJ2-7
clone_size: .
v_call: TRBV2
d_call: .
cdr3_nt: TGTGCCAGCAGCAGGTCGGACGAGCAGTACTTC
cdr3_aa: CASSRSDEQYF

j_call: TRBJ1-6
clone_size: .
v_call: TRBV7-2
d_call: .
cdr3_nt: TGTGCCAGCAGCCGGGGACGCCCGAGCTCCTATAATTCACCCCTCCACTTT
cdr3_aa: CASSRGRPSSYNSPLHF

j_call: TRBJ1-4
clone_size: .
v_call: TRBV7-2
d_call: .
cdr3_nt: TGTGCCAGCACCTCACGGTCAGGCAATGAAAAACTGTTTTTT
cdr3_aa: CASTSRSGNEKLFF

j_call: TRBJ2-1
clone_size: .
v_call: TRBV10-3
d_call: TRBD2
cdr3_nt: TGTGCCATCAGTGAGTCGGGACTAGCGGAAAATGAGCAGTTCTTC
cdr3_aa: CAISESGLAENEQFF

j_call: TRBJ2-2
clone_size: few
v_call: TRBV7-2
d_call: TRBD1
cdr3_nt: TGTGCCAGCAGCCAGGGACAGCTGAACACCGGGGAGCTGTTTTTT
cdr3_aa: CASSQGQLNTGELFF

j_call: TRBJ2-3
clone_size: many
v_call: TRBV19
d_call: .
cdr3_nt: TGTGCCAGTAGTGTAAACCCCACAGATACGCAGTATTTT
cdr3_aa: CASSVNPTDTQYF

j_call: TRBJ2-1
clone_size: few
v_call: TRBV5-1
d_call: TRBD1
cdr3_nt: TGCGCCAGCAGCTTGAGACAGGGGGCTAGCGAGCAGTTCTTC
cdr3_aa: CASSLRQGASEQFF

j_call: TRBJ1-5
clone_size: .
v_call: TRBV2
d_call: .
cdr3_nt: TGTGCCAGCAGTGTGGGGGGCGTTCCCAATCAGCCCCAGCATTTT
cdr3_aa: CASSVGGVPNQPQHF

j_call: TRBJ2-7
clone_size: .
v_call: TRBV6-6
d_call: TRBD1
cdr3_nt: TGTGCCACCGACAGGGGCTCTAGGAACGAGCAGTACTTC
cdr3_aa: CATDRGSRNEQYF

j_call: TRBJ2-3
clone_size: .
v_call: TRBV5-1
d_call: TRBD2
cdr3_nt: TGCGCCAGCAGCGCTAGCGGGGGATTTGGCACAGATACGCAGTATTTT
cdr3_aa: CASSASGGFGTDTQYF

j_call: TRBJ1-3
clone_size: once
v_call: TRBV29-1
d_call: TRBD1
cdr3_nt: TGCAGCGTTGGGACAGGGGTCTCTGGAAACACCATATATTTT
cdr3_aa: CSVGTGVSGNTIYF

j_call: TRBJ2-1
clone_size: .
v_call: TRBV30
d_call: .
cdr3_nt: TGTGCCTGGAGTGTAGGGGACACAAAGGGACAGTTCTTC
cdr3_aa: CAWSVGDTKGQFF

j_call: TRBJ2-5
clone_size: .
v_call: TRBV30
d_call: TRBD1
cdr3_nt: TGTGCCTGGAGGGACAGGGCCCAAGAGACCCAGTACTTC
cdr3_aa: CAWRDRAQETQYF

j_call: TRBJ2-3
clone_size: .
v_call: TRBV5-6
d_call: TRBD1
cdr3_nt: TGTGCCAGCAGCTTAGAGGGGGCCTTTGGTGATACGCAGTATTTT
cdr3_aa: CASSLEGAFGDTQYF

j_call: TRBJ2-1
clone_size: .
v_call: TRBV28
d_call: TRBD2
cdr3_nt: TGTGCCAGCCATCTAGCGGGGCCGCACAATGAGCAGTTCTTC
cdr3_aa: CASHLAGPHNEQFF

j_call: TRBJ2-7
clone_size: .
v_call: TRBV7-2
d_call: .
cdr3_nt: TGTGCCAGCAGCCCGGCCTGGGGACAAATCGGCGACGAGCAGTACTTC
cdr3_aa: CASSPAWGQIGDEQYF

j_call: TRBJ1-6
clone_size: few
v_call: TRBV6-5
d_call: .
cdr3_nt: TGTGCCAGCAGTACGGCAATTAATTCACCCCTCCACTTT
cdr3_aa: CASSTAINSPLHF